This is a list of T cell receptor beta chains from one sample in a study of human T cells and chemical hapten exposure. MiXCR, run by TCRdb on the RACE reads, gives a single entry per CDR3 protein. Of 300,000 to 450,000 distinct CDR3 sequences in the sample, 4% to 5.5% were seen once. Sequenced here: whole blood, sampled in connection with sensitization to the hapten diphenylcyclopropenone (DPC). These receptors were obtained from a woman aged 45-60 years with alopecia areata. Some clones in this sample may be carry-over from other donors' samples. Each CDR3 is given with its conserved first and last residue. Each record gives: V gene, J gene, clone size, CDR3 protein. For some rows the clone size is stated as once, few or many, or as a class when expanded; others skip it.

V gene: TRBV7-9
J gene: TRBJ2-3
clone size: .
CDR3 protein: CASSFRLAGGTDTQYF

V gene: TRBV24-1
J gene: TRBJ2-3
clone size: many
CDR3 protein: CATSSSDSGITDTQYF

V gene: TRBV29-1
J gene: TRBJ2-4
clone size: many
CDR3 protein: CSVTLAKNIQYF

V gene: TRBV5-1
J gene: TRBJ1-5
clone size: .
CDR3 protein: CASSPGEGRTQPQHF

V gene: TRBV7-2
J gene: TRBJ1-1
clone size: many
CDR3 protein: CASSLKGAGTEAFF

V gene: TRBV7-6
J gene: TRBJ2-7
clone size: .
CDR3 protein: CASSLGRGGGAAEQYF

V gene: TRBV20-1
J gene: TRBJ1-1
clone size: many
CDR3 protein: CSAPDGQNTEAFF

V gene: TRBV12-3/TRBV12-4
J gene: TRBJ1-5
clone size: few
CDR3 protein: CASRSGQISNQPQHF

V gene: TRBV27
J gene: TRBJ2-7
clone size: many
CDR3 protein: CASSQGRSREQYF

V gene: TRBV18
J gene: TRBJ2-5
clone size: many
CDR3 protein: CASSPPNRGEETQYF

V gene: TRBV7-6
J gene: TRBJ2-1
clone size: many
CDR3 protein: CASSLEASPNEQFF

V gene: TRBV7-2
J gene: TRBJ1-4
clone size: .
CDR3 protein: CASSSRRGLGNEKLFF

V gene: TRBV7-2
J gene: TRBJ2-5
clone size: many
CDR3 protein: CASSLAGQGAETQYF

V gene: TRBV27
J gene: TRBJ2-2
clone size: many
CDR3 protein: CASSLFLGGTGELFF

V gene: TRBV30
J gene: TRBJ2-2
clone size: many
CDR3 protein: CAGSRGPGQTGELFF

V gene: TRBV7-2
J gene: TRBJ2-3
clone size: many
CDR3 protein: CASSFPGGGGDTQYF

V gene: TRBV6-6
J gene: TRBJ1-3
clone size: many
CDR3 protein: CASSDGGNTIYF

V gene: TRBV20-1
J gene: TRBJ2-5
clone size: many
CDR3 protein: CSALGDGETQYF

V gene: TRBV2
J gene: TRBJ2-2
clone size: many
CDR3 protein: CAVQGENTGELFF

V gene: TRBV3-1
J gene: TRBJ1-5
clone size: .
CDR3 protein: CASSQRGGSNQPQHF

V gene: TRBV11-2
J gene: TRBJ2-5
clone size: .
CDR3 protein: CASSLWVQETQYF

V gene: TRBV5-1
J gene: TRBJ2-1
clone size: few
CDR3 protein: CASSLRDSHDNEQFF

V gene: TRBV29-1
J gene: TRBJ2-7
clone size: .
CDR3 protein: CSVEGRGQYEQYF

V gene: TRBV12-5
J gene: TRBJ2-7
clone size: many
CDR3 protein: CARWEQYF

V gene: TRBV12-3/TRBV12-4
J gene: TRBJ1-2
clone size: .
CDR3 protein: CASSRDRAYGYTF

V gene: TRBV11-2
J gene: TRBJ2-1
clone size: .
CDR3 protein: CASSSSGRASYEQFF

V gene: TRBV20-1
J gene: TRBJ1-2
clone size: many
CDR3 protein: CSASPSALNYGYTF

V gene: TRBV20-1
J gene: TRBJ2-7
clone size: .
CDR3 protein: CSARGSGTPTYEQYF

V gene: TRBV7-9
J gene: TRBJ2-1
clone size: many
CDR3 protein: CASSPTSGEDNEQFF

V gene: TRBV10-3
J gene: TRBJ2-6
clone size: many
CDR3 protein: CAISESGGRILTF

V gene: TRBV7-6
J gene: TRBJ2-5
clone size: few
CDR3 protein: CASSLGRLAGKTQYF

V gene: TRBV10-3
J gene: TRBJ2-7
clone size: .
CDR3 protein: CAISDLEKQGAYEQYF

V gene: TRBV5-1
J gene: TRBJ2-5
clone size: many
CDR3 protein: CASSLDSHQETQYF

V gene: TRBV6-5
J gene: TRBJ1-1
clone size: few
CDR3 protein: CASSPSFGQGKSTEAFF

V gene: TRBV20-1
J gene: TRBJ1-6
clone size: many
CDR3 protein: CSARVGQEGSPLHF

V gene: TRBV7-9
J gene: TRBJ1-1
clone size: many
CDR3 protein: CASSSNQGYGTEAFF

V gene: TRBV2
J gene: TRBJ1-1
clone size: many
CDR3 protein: CASPGQDTEAFF

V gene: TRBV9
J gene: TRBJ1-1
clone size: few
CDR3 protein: CASGAPEGLNTEAFF

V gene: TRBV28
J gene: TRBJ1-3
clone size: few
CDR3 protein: CASSPISTAGAGNTIYF

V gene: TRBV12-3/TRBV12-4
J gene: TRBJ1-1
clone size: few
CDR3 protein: CASILSLEAFF

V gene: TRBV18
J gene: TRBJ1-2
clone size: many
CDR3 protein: CASSPEPLDGYTF

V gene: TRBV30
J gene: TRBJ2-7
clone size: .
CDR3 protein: CAWSVPGLGPYEQYF